The 8 T cell receptor beta chains below were found in one sample sequenced in a study of vaccination and CD4 T cells after COVID-19. An Oncomine TCR Beta short-read assay was used to sequence the DNA from cultured CD4+ T cells. TCRdb itself ran the PCR reads through MiXCR, one entry per CDR3 protein. Among about 17,000 distinct CDR3 sequences, roughly 50% were seen once, and the ten largest hold about 17%. The antigens these receptors bind are not known. As for treatment: approximately nine-day PBMC culture with coronavirus spike peptide pools or control peptides (ViraFEST assay). What was sequenced was CD4+ T cells from blood, cultured in vitro. The origin of the receptors is a human donor who had recovered from COVID-19.

This clonotype occurred a few times. J is TRBJ2-3 and V is TRBV6-1; TRBD2 matches 14 bases. V dropped 7 bases and J dropped 2; count of bases not matched to a gene: 11. Germline CDR1 reads MNHNS; CDR2 reads SASEGT. This CDR3 comprises 18 residues. The CDR3 bases are TGTGCCAGCACCACCGGGACTAGCGGGAGTATTTTCACAGATACGCAGTATTTT. It translates to CASTTGTSGSIFTDTQYF.

This chain links TRBV2 with TRBJ2-3; possibly TRBD1 for D (5 bases). The CDR3 runs 12 residues. V was clipped by 8 bases and J by 0 bases, with 6 bases between them. From germline, CDR1 is SNHLY and CDR2 FYNNEI. In nucleotides, the CDR3 is TGTGCCAGCGACAGAAGCACAGATACGCAGTATTTT. Translated: CASDRSTDTQYF.

The sample holds a few counts of this clonotype. The gene calls are TRBV7-9 and TRBJ2-3; 10 bases agree with TRBD2. Looked up from germline, CDR1 is SEHNR and CDR2 is FQNEAQ (reference sequence). The J segment lost 6 bases and the V segment lost 4 bases, leaving 10 bases of the junction unmatched. CDR3 length: 16 amino acids. CDR3 DNA sequence: TGTGCCAGCAGCTCAGGGCGAGCGGGGGGGCGCGATACGCAGTATTTT. The encoded protein is CASSSGRAGGRDTQYF.

The chain uses TRBV20-1 and TRBJ2-7; TRBD2 is a possible D gene (6 bases). Germline lookup yields CDR1 DFQATT and CDR2 SNEGSKA (reference sequence). The CDR3 totals 14 residues. Deletions cut 3 bases from V and 0 bases from J, with 12 bases between. CDR3 bases: TGCAGTGCTAGTGCTAGCGCAAACTCCTACGAGCAGTACTTC. Its protein is CSASASANSYEQYF.

The chain is built from TRBV15 and TRBJ1-5, with TRBD1 matching over 8 bases. CDR3 length: 18 amino acids. CDR1 LNHNV and CDR2 YYDKDF come from the germline V gene (reference sequence). The V gene end was trimmed by 2 bases and the J gene end by 4 bases; junction bases not matched to a gene: 13. The CDR3 is CATSRPSRQGALNQPQHF. CDR3 sequence (DNA): TGTGCCACCAGCAGACCCTCCAGGCAGGGGGCTTTAAATCAGCCCCAGCATTTT.

The rearrangement links TRBV7-6 to TRBJ1-1, with D hard to call. V dropped 2 bases and J dropped 6 bases, with 13 bases sitting between them. Per germline, CDR1 SGHVS and CDR2 FNYEAQ. The CDR3 has 14 residues. The CDR3 DNA follows: TGTGCCAGCAGCTTAAATGCGGGGATCCCTGAAGCTTTCTTT. Its translation: CASSLNAGIPEAFF. The full variable domain, rest sourced from reference TRBV7-6 and TRBJ1-1, is GAGVSQSPRYKVTKRGQDVALRCDPISGHVSLYWYRQALGQGPEFLTYFNYEAQQDKSGLPNDRFSAERPEGSISTLTIQRTEQRDSAMYRCASSLNAGIPEAFFGQGTRLTVV.

This clonotype was seen a few times. The chain couples TRBV20-1 to TRBJ2-1; the match to TRBD2 covers 9 bases. Germline-derived CDR1 and CDR2 are DFQATT and SNEGSKA (reference sequence). The CDR3 has 16 amino acids. J lost 3 bases, V lost 1 base, and 7 bases had no gene match. The CDR3 nucleotides are TGCAGTGCTAGAGGTCCTAGCGGGGCTAACTACAATGAGCAGTTCTTC. It is translated as CSARGPSGANYNEQFF.

This chain joins TRBV4-1 and TRBJ1-2; possibly TRBD1 for D (5 bases). CDR3 length equals 17 residues. Per the germline V gene, CDR1 is MGHRA and CDR2 is YSYEKL. Trimming shortened V by 1 base and J by 3 bases, and 18 bases separated the two germline ends. The CDR3 sequence is CASSQVLTPGTDYGYTF. The CDR3 nucleotides read TGCGCCAGCAGCCAAGTTTTGACCCCCGGGACGGACTATGGCTACACCTTC.